Below, 23 T cell receptor beta chains from the same sample are listed, as sequenced in a study of T cell changes during pregnancy in multiple sclerosis. Assay used: immunoSEQ multiplex PCR; TCRdb lists only in-frame clones, some missing. The data contain roughly 18,000 clones, approximately 90% of them singletons. The sequenced sample was CD4+ T cells from peripheral blood mononuclear cells, obtained in the first trimester of pregnancy. Source of these receptors: a female donor in good health, enrolled as a control in a pregnancy study.

This chain connects TRBV30 to TRBJ1-2; TRBD1 aligns across 9 bases. This CDR3 has 15 residues. The V gene end was trimmed by 2 bases and the J gene end by 7 bases; junction bases not matched to a gene: 11. Germline lookup yields CDR1 GTSNPN and CDR2 SVGIG (reference sequence). The CDR3 loop reads CAWSLQGARGTGYTF. Written as DNA, the CDR3 is TGTGCCTGGAGTCTACAGGGGGCGCGAGGGACTGGCTACACCTTC.

The V and J genes are TRBV13 and TRBJ2-3; the D gene is possibly TRBD1 (6 bases). Germline loops: CDR1 PRHDT, CDR2 FYEKMQ (reference sequence). CDR3 length: 14 amino acids. V was trimmed by 5 bases and J by 0 bases, leaving 9 bases between them. Here the CDR3 DNA reads TGTGCCAGCAGCCTGGGGGCTAGCACAGATACGCAGTATTTT. It translates to CASSLGASTDTQYF.

The chain carries TRBV19 and TRBJ2-2; 7 nucleotides line up with TRBD2. Germline assignment: CDR1 LNHDA and CDR2 SQIVND (reference sequence). This CDR3 is built from 15 residues. J lost 0 bases, V lost 5 bases, and 3 bases had no gene match. The CDR3 DNA sequence: TGTGCCAGTAGTGATAGCGGGCCGAACACCGGGGAGCTGTTTTTT. Residues: CASSDSGPNTGELFF.

The rearrangement uses TRBV5-1 and TRBJ2-1, with 8 bases lining up with TRBD2. This CDR3 contains 16 residues. CDR1 and CDR2 from the germline V gene are SGHRS and YFSETQ. V dropped 0 bases and J dropped 2; count of bases not matched to a gene: 4. The CDR3 nucleotides read TGCGCCAGCAGCTTGGGGGGCGGGGGGCCCTACAATGAGCAGTTCTTC. Translating gives CASSLGGGGPYNEQFF.

This chain uses TRBV30 with TRBJ1-1, with D maybe TRBD1 (6 bases). Germline CDR1 and CDR2: GTSNPN and SVGIG (reference sequence). The CDR3 has 14 residues. The ends were cut back, 0 bases at V and 6 bases at J, with 14 bases in the middle. The CDR3 region is CAWSVLQGRAEAFF. The CDR3 nucleotides are TGTGCCTGGAGTGTACTTCAGGGGCGCGCTGAAGCTTTCTTT. The variable domain in full, completed from reference TRBV30 and TRBJ1-1, reads SQTIHQWPATLVQPVGSPLSLECTVEGTSNPNLYWYRQAAGRGLQLLFYSVGIGQISSEVPQNLSASRPQDRQFILSSKKLLLSDSGFYLCAWSVLQGRAEAFFGQGTRLTVV.

The chain has TRBV5-4 and TRBJ1-3, with 8 bases identical to TRBD1. From germline, CDR1 is SGHNT and CDR2 YYREEE (reference sequence). Unmatched junction bases numbered 4, after V lost 3 bases and J lost 5 bases. The CDR3 extends over 14 amino acids. The DNA for the CDR3 is TGTGCCAGCAGCTCAGGACAGGGCAGAAACACCATATATTTT. As protein: CASSSGQGRNTIYF.

The gene calls are TRBV9 and TRBJ2-5; 8 bases agree with TRBD1. This CDR3 contains 14 residues. Germline V CDR1 and CDR2: SGDLS, YYNGEE. J was trimmed by 5 bases and V by 3 bases; bases with no gene match: 6. CDR3 region: CASSATQGAETQYF. CDR3 bases: TGTGCCAGCAGCGCTACCCAGGGGGCCGAGACCCAGTACTTC.

This chain links TRBV9 with TRBJ1-4; the match to TRBD1 covers 8 bases. V was clipped by 5 bases and J by 13 bases; unmatched bases: 19. Germline V CDR1 and CDR2: SGDLS, YYNGEE. This CDR3 has 16 residues. Here the CDR3 DNA reads TGTGCCAGCAGGGCCACCGCGACAGGGGATCAGGGGAGACTGTTTTTT. It codes for CASRATATGDQGRLFF. Looking up the rest from reference TRBV9 and TRBJ1-4 gives the full variable domain: DSGVTQTPKHLITATGQRVTLRCSPRSGDLSVYWYQQSLDQGLQFLIQYYNGEERAKGNILERFSAQQFPDLHSELNLSSLELGDSALYFCASRATATGDQGRLFFGSGTQLSVL.

V usage is TRBV5-1 and J usage is TRBJ2-7; 7 bases map to TRBD1. Germline trimming cut 0 bases from V and 0 bases from J; bases unmatched to any gene: 3. Germline values: CDR1 SGHRS, CDR2 YFSETQ. This CDR3 has 15 residues. In DNA form, the CDR3 reads TGCGCCAGCAGCTTGGCCGGGACAGCCTCCTACGAGCAGTACTTC. Translating it yields CASSLAGTASYEQYF.

This clone occurred once. The chain has TRBV14 and TRBJ2-7, with D uncertain. Germline CDR1 reads SGHDN; CDR2 reads FVKESK. Trimming cost V 4 bases and J 2 bases, with 9 bases left between them. The CDR3 is made up of 13 amino acids. CDR3 region: CASSPRLPYEQYF. The CDR3 DNA is TGTGCCAGCAGCCCCAGACTCCCCTACGAGCAGTACTTC.

The rearrangement links TRBV5-4 to TRBJ2-6; 7 nucleotides agree with TRBD1. Germline V gene sequence: CDR1 SGHNT, CDR2 YYREEE (reference sequence). Unmatched junction bases numbered 4, after V lost 3 bases and J lost 1 base. CDR3 length: 16 residues. This CDR3 reads CASSSGQRSGANVLTF. CDR3 nucleotide sequence: TGTGCCAGCAGCTCGGGACAGCGTTCTGGGGCCAACGTCCTGACTTTC.

The rearrangement links TRBV7-9 to TRBJ1-4, with TRBD1 as a possible D gene (6 bases). The CDR3 has 14 residues. Germline V CDR1 and CDR2: SEHNR, FQNEAQ (reference sequence). V gave up 5 bases and J gave up 8 bases, with 15 bases separating them. CDR3 nucleotides: TGTGCCAGCAGCCCCGCGGGGGCGGACGAAAAACTGTTTTTT. Its protein is CASSPAGADEKLFF.

The V and J genes are TRBV5-1 and TRBJ2-1; the match to TRBD2 covers 7 bases. This CDR3 is 15 amino acids long. Losses at the gene ends were 0 bases for V and 0 bases for J; bases not matched to a gene: 0. CDR1 and CDR2 from the germline V gene are SGHRS and YFSETQ. DNA of the CDR3: TGCGCCAGCAGCTTGGGCGGGAGCTCCTACAATGAGCAGTTCTTC. Translated: CASSLGGSSYNEQFF. The whole variable domain, filled in from reference TRBV5-1 and TRBJ2-1, reads KAGVTQTPRYLIKTRGQQVTLSCSPISGHRSVSWYQQTPGQGLQFLFEYFSETQRNKGNFPGRFSGRQFSNSRSEMNVSTLELGDSALYLCASSLGGSSYNEQFFGPGTRLTVL.

This chain connects TRBV18 to TRBJ2-2, with D unclear. Trimming stripped 2 bases from V and 6 bases from J, with 16 bases between. The germline V gene encodes CDR1 KGHSH and CDR2 LQKENI. The CDR3 runs 16 residues. CDR3: CASSPGLRKFPGELFF. CDR3 in DNA: TGTGCCAGCTCACCAGGGCTCAGGAAATTTCCCGGGGAGCTGTTTTTT.

The chain combines TRBV15 with TRBJ2-5; 7 positions agree with TRBD2. CDR3 length equals 13 residues. Germline assignment: CDR1 LNHNV and CDR2 YYDKDF (reference sequence). With V trimmed by 9 bases and J by 2 bases, 6 bases remained unmatched. In nucleotides, the CDR3 is TGTGCCACTGCTGGCGGGGGACAAGAGACCCAGTACTTC. The encoded protein is CATAGGGQETQYF.

The V and J genes are TRBV9 and TRBJ2-3; 7 bases fit TRBD2. CDR1 is SGDLS and CDR2 is YYNGEE in the germline V gene. This CDR3 has 15 amino acids. V shed 0 bases, J shed 3 bases, and the junction held 4 bases outside the gene matches. The CDR3 coding sequence is TGTGCCAGCAGCGTAGACCGGGGGGAGACAGATACGCAGTATTTT. Translation: CASSVDRGETDTQYF.

The chain has TRBV5-1 and TRBJ2-1; 8 bases match TRBD2. The germline gives CDR1 SGHRS, CDR2 YFSETQ. The CDR3 has 13 amino acids. With 0 bases clipped from V and 9 bases from J, the junction kept 2 bases outside the gene matches. CDR3 nucleotides: TGCGCCAGCAGCTTGGCCAGCGGGGGTGAGCAGTTCTTC. Protein: CASSLASGGEQFF. Full variable domain (outside the CDR3, taken from reference TRBV5-1 and TRBJ2-1): KAGVTQTPRYLIKTRGQQVTLSCSPISGHRSVSWYQQTPGQGLQFLFEYFSETQRNKGNFPGRFSGRQFSNSRSEMNVSTLELGDSALYLCASSLASGGEQFFGPGTRLTVL.

The chain recombines TRBV13 with TRBJ2-7, with D possibly matching TRBD1 (6 bases). Trimming shortened V by 4 bases and J by 6 bases, and 22 bases separated the two germline ends. This CDR3 has 16 residues. Germline CDR1 reads PRHDT; CDR2 reads FYEKMQ (reference sequence). The CDR3, as DNA: TGTGCCAGCAGCTCCCACGGGCAGGGGTACGGATCCGAGCAGTACTTC. As protein: CASSSHGQGYGSEQYF.

The chain carries TRBV14 and TRBJ2-5, with 10 nucleotides matching TRBD2. Losses at the gene ends were 3 bases for V and 4 bases for J; bases not matched to a gene: 11. Germline V gene sequence: CDR1 SGHDN, CDR2 FVKESK. This CDR3 is 17 amino acids long. CDR3 residues: CASSQDWGLAGAETQYF. The CDR3 DNA reads TGTGCCAGCAGCCAGGATTGGGGCCTAGCGGGGGCAGAGACCCAGTACTTC. Full variable domain (missing parts from reference TRBV14 and TRBJ2-5): EAGVTQFPSHSVIEKGQTVTLRCDPISGHDNLYWYRRVMGKEIKFLLHFVKESKQDESGMPNNRFLAERTGGTYSTLKVQPAELEDSGVYFCASSQDWGLAGAETQYFGPGTRLLVL.

The V and J genes are TRBV5-1 and TRBJ2-7; 13 nucleotides agree with TRBD2. CDR3 length: 14 residues. CDR1 is SGHRS, CDR2 YFSETQ, per germline. The V and J ends lost 0 bases and 6 bases, in that order; junction bases with no gene match: 0. This CDR3 reads CASSLGTSGSEQYF. The CDR3, as DNA: TGCGCCAGCAGCTTGGGGACTAGCGGGAGCGAGCAGTACTTC.

The chain joins TRBV30 to TRBJ1-2, with a possible D match to TRBD1 (6 bases). Trimming removed 3 bases at V and 4 bases at J, with 12 bases between. Germline CDR1 and CDR2: GTSNPN and SVGIG (reference sequence). The CDR3 has 13 residues. CDR3 residues: CAWRPGESYGYTF. The DNA of the CDR3 is TGTGCCTGGAGGCCAGGGGAGAGCTATGGCTACACCTTC.

The rearrangement uses TRBV23-1 and TRBJ1-6, with 7 nucleotides matching TRBD1. TRBV23-1 counts as an open reading frame of uncertain function. CDR3 length equals 15 residues. J was trimmed by 4 bases and V by 9 bases; bases with no gene match: 9. CDR3 in amino acids: CARLRQGDYNSPLHF. Written as DNA, the CDR3 is TGCGCCAGACTTCGACAGGGCGATTATAATTCACCCCTCCACTTT.

This chain joins TRBV5-1 and TRBJ1-1; D possibly corresponds to TRBD1 (6 bases). The CDR3 extends over 14 amino acids. Germline CDR1 SGHRS, CDR2 YFSETQ. The V and J ends lost 1 base and 10 bases respectively, with 17 bases between them. Written as DNA, the CDR3 is TGCGCCAGCAGCTTGTACCCGGACAGATTGAGAGCTTTCTTT. This sequence encodes CASSLYPDRLRAFF.